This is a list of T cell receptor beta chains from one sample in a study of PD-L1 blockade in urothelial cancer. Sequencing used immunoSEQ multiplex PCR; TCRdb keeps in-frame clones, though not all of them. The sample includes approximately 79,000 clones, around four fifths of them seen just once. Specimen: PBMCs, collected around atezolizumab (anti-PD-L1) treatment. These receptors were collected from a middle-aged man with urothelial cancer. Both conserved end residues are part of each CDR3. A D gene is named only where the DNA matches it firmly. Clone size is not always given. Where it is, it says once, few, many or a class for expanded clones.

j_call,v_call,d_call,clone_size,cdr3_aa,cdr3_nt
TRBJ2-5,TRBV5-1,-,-,CASSPTGSGQETQYF,TGCGCCAGCAGCCCGACAGGTTCAGGGCAAGAGACCCAGTACTTC
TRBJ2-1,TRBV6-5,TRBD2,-,CASSRSGTFRNEQFF,TGTGCCAGCAGTCGTAGCGGGACCTTTCGGAATGAGCAGTTCTTC
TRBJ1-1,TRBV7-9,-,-,CASSLGSEAFF,TGTGCCAGCAGCTTAGGGAGCGAAGCTTTCTTT
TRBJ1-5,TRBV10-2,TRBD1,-,CASSETDRGGQPQHF,TGCGCCAGCAGTGAGACTGACAGGGGAGGTCAGCCCCAGCATTTT
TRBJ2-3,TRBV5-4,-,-,CASSPVGSSGTDTQYF,TGTGCCAGCAGCCCGGTAGGGTCTAGCGGCACAGATACGCAGTATTTT
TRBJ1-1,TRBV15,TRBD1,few,CATSRDRGPGTEAFF,TGTGCCACCAGCAGGGACAGGGGGCCCGGCACTGAAGCTTTCTTT
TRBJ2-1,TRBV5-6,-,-,CASSSPEGAYNEQFF,TGTGCCAGCAGCTCCCCCGAGGGAGCGTACAATGAGCAGTTCTTC
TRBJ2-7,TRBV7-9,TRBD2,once,CASSLGGVAGVHYEQYF,TGTGCCAGCAGCTTAGGGGGGGTAGCGGGAGTTCATTACGAGCAGTACTTC
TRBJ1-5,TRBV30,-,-,CAWSVHSNQPQHF,TGTGCCTGGAGTGTACATAGCAATCAGCCCCAGCATTTT
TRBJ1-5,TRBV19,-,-,CASSITGVVNQPQHF,TGTGCCAGTAGTATAACCGGGGTGGTGAATCAGCCCCAGCATTTT
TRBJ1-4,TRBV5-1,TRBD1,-,CASSPGQPGNEKLFF,TGCGCCAGCAGCCCGGGACAGCCAGGCAATGAAAAACTGTTTTTT
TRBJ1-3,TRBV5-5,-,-,CASSSPSGNTIYF,TGTGCCAGCAGCTCCCCTTCTGGAAACACCATATATTTT
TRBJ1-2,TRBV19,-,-,CASSIGGSNYGYTF,TGTGCCAGTAGTATAGGCGGGTCTAACTATGGCTACACCTTC
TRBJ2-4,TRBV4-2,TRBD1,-,CASSQVSTGPAKNIQYF,TGTGCCAGCAGCCAGGTCTCGACAGGGCCCGCCAAAAACATTCAGTACTTC
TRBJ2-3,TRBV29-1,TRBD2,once,CSVERGDRTTDTQYF,TGCAGCGTTGAGCGGGGGGATCGGACCACAGATACGCAGTATTTT
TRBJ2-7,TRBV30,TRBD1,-,CAWSSPDRAGEQYF,TGTGCCTGGAGTTCCCCGGACAGGGCGGGGGAGCAGTACTTC
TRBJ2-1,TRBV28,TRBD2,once,CASSFGLAGAPLVGQFF,TGTGCCAGCAGTTTTGGACTAGCGGGAGCGCCCCTTGTGGGGCAGTTCTTC
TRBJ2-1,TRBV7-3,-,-,CASSLSGNNEQFF,TGTGCCAGCAGCTTAAGCGGGAACAATGAGCAGTTCTTC
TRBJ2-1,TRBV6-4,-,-,CASSPGGSEQFF,TGTGCCAGCAGCCCCGGGGGATCTGAGCAGTTCTTC
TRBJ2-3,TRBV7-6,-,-,CASSSLYGGDTQYF,TGTGCCAGCAGCTCTTTATACGGGGGAGATACGCAGTATTTT
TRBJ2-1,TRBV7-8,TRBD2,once,CASGLAGGWTEQFF,TGTGCCAGCGGCTTAGCGGGAGGGTGGACTGAGCAGTTCTTC
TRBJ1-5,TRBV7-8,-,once,CASRETGRGSGNQPQHF,TGTGCCAGCCGCGAGACGGGCAGGGGATCGGGCAATCAGCCCCAGCATTTT
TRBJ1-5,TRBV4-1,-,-,CASSQDSVLSGGNQPQHF,TGCGCCAGCAGCCAAGATTCAGTATTGTCAGGGGGCAATCAGCCCCAGCATTTT
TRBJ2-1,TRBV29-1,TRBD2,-,CSVEGPPGLAGVKEQFF,TGCAGCGTTGAAGGCCCTCCGGGACTAGCGGGAGTAAAGGAGCAGTTCTTC
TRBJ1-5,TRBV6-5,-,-,CASSSDLTGGQPQHF,TGTGCCAGCAGCAGCGACCTAACCGGGGGTCAGCCCCAGCATTTT
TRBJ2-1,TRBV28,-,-,CASSLVGSITYNEQFF,TGTGCCAGCAGTTTAGTCGGGTCGATAACCTACAATGAGCAGTTCTTC
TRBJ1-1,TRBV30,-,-,CAWSGAGWTEAFF,TGTGCCTGGAGTGGAGCAGGGTGGACTGAAGCTTTCTTT
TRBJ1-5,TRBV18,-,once,CASSPVGNRAQPQHF,TGTGCCAGCTCACCTGTCGGGAACAGGGCGCAGCCCCAGCATTTT
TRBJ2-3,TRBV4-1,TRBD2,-,CASSQDPPGLAGLSTDTQYF,TGCGCCAGCAGCCAAGATCCCCCGGGACTAGCGGGCCTTAGCACAGATACGCAGTATTTT
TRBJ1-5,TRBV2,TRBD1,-,CASSALTGANQPQHF,TGTGCCAGCAGTGCCCTGACAGGGGCCAATCAGCCCCAGCATTTT
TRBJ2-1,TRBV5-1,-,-,CASSLEAGSYNEQFF,TGCGCCAGCAGCTTGGAGGCGGGGAGCTACAATGAGCAGTTCTTC
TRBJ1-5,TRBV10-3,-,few,CAIRAVGTNQPQHF,TGTGCCATCAGGGCAGTGGGCACGAATCAGCCCCAGCATTTT
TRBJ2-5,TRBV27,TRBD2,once,CASRGLGVTGGGETQYF,TGTGCCAGCAGAGGCCTCGGAGTGACGGGGGGAGGGGAGACCCAGTACTTC
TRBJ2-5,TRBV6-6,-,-,CASQDQETQYF,TGTGCCAGCCAGGACCAAGAGACCCAGTACTTC
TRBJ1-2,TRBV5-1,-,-,CASSRDIDYGYTF,TGCGCCAGCAGCCGGGACATAGACTATGGCTACACCTTC